The next 21 T cell receptor beta chains were all read from a single sample in a study of blood T cell repertoires in COVID-19. The data were produced by immunoSEQ multiplex PCR, yet TCRdb's version contains in-frame clones alone and is incomplete. Of a few hundred thousand clones in the sample, 85% are singletons; the top ten hold about 2.7%. The source material was PBMCs or T cells enriched from blood (not recorded which). These receptor sequences come from a woman in her 50s who had recovered from COVID-19.

The chain carries TRBV10-2 and TRBJ1-1; unclear D gene. Trimming removed 3 bases from V and 0 bases from J, with 11 bases in between. The CDR3 consists of 15 residues. Per the germline V gene, CDR1 is WSHSY and CDR2 is SAAADI. CDR3 residues: CASSDTSSMNTEAFF. CDR3 coding DNA: TGCGCCAGCAGTGATACATCTTCCATGAACACTGAAGCTTTCTTT.

The chain has TRBV11-3 and TRBJ1-3; TRBD1 is a possible D gene (6 bases). The CDR3 is 14 amino acids. Trimming took 2 bases from V and 2 from J, leaving 7 bases between them. Germline V gives CDR1 SGHNT, CDR2 YENEEA. As DNA, the CDR3 is TGTGCCAGCAGCTTATCAGGGGCTGGAAACACCATATATTTT. Protein sequence: CASSLSGAGNTIYF.

V and J are TRBV6-5 and TRBJ2-7; 8 nucleotides match TRBD2. CDR3 length: 13 residues. The V and J ends lost 8 bases and 3 bases, in that order; junction bases with no gene match: 6. Germline assignment: CDR1 MNHEY and CDR2 SVGAGI. CDR3 residues: CASGRGAYYEQYF. The CDR3 region has the DNA TGTGCCAGCGGGCGGGGGGCGTACTACGAGCAGTACTTC.

This clone was seen a few times. The gene calls are TRBV6-5 and TRBJ1-5; D might be TRBD1 (6 bases). Germline CDR1 and CDR2: MNHEY and SVGAGI. CDR3 length: 16 amino acids. V was shortened by 4 bases and J by 1 base, with 14 bases between the two germline ends. CDR3 protein: CASSSNRVRSNQPQHF. As DNA, the CDR3 is TGTGCCAGCAGTTCAAACAGGGTGCGGAGCAATCAGCCCCAGCATTTT.

The rearrangement uses TRBV6-5 and TRBJ1-5, with 9 bases that match TRBD1. Germline V CDR1 and CDR2: MNHEY, SVGAGI. The CDR3 extends over 16 amino acids. V lost 0 bases, J lost 3 bases, and 3 bases stayed unmatched. The CDR3 bases are TGTGCCAGCAGTTACTCGGACAGGGGCAACAATCAGCCCCAGCATTTT. This encodes CASSYSDRGNNQPQHF.

This clone was seen only a few times. This sequence joins TRBV28 and TRBJ1-2, with 7 positions matching TRBD1. Trimming cost V 3 bases and J 1 base; bases outside gene matches: 8. The CDR3 has 16 residues. The germline V gene has CDR1 MDHEN and CDR2 SYDVKM. The CDR3: CASSFPGQESNYGYTF. CDR3 DNA: TGTGCCAGCAGTTTCCCCGGACAGGAAAGTAACTATGGCTACACCTTC.

This chain joins TRBV5-6 and TRBJ1-3; tentative D call: TRBD1 (5 bases). CDR1 is SGHDT and CDR2 is YYEEEE in the germline V gene. V gave up 2 bases and J gave up 2 bases, with 8 bases separating them. This CDR3 contains 14 residues. The CDR3 spells CASSLSGAGNTIYF. The CDR3 DNA reads as TGTGCCAGCAGCTTATCGGGGGCTGGAAACACCATATATTTT.

The chain has TRBV27 and TRBJ1-2; a possible D gene is TRBD1 (5 bases). Trimming left V 3 bases short and J 0 bases short, with 11 bases between. This CDR3 region has 15 residues. Germline CDR1 is MNHEY and CDR2 is SMNVEV (reference sequence). CDR3 sequence: CASSLEGQANYGYTF. For the CDR3, the DNA is TGTGCCAGCAGTTTGGAAGGACAAGCTAACTATGGCTACACCTTC.

CDR3 loop: CASSRGTASNQPQHF. The CDR3 DNA is TGTGCCAGTAGCCGCGGGACAGCTAGCAATCAGCCCCAGCATTTT. The chain combines TRBV19 with TRBJ1-5, with 7 bases matching TRBD1. This CDR3 is 15 amino acids long. V shed 6 bases, J shed 0 bases, and the junction held 5 bases outside the gene matches. Germline lookup yields CDR1 LNHDA and CDR2 SQIVND (reference sequence). Combining the CDR3 with reference TRBV19 and TRBJ1-5 gives the whole variable domain DGGITQSPKYLFRKEGQNVTLSCEQNLNHDAMYWYRQDPGQGLRLIYYSQIVNDFQKGDIAEGYSVSREKKESFPLTVTSAQKNPTAFYLCASSRGTASNQPQHFGDGTRLSIL.

V usage is TRBV7-7 and J usage is TRBJ2-2, with 9 nucleotides matching TRBD1. Trimming at V came to 6 bases and at J to 5 bases, leaving 7 bases not matched to a gene. Germline V lookup: CDR1 SSHAT, CDR2 FNYEAQ (reference sequence). The CDR3 consists of 15 residues. DNA of the CDR3: TGTGCCAGCAGAGCCACAGGGGGCGGTACCGGGGAGCTGTTTTTT. Translation: CASRATGGGTGELFF.

This rearrangement joins TRBV27 to TRBJ2-7, with D possibly matching TRBD1 (6 bases). The CDR3 length is 14 residues. The germline V gene has CDR1 MNHEY and CDR2 SMNVEV (reference sequence). V shed 1 base and J shed 7 bases, with 14 bases lying between them. The DNA of the CDR3 is TGTGCCAGCAGTTTATATTTGCCAGGGGAAGAGCAGTACTTC. This codes for CASSLYLPGEEQYF.

The chain uses TRBV12-5 and TRBJ2-5; 7 nucleotides line up with TRBD2. Germline-derived CDR1 and CDR2 are LGHNT and FRNRAP. CDR3 length equals 17 residues. With V trimmed by 0 bases and J by 2 bases, 9 bases remained unmatched. The CDR3 is CASGLVNTGEGQETQYF. The CDR3 nucleotides read TGTGCTAGTGGTTTGGTCAACACTGGGGAGGGGCAAGAGACCCAGTACTTC.

J is TRBJ2-2 and V is TRBV12-5; 13 bases fit TRBD2. The CDR3 spans 15 residues. V shed 2 bases and J 7 bases; nucleotides not matched to a gene: 1. CDR1 and CDR2 from the germline V gene are LGHNT and FRNRAP. CDR3 sequence (DNA): TGTGCTAGTGGTTTGTGGACTAGCGGGAGCGGGGAGCTGTTTTTT. Its translation is CASGLWTSGSGELFF.

The sample holds one count of this clone. V usage is TRBV24-1 and J usage is TRBJ2-3, with D possibly being TRBD1 (5 bases). CDR1 and CDR2 from the germline V gene are KGHDR and SFDVKD. The CDR3 spans 17 residues. Trimming took off 5 bases at V and 2 bases at J, with 19 bases between the two ends. This CDR3 is CATSGPTRKGHTDTQYF. The DNA of the CDR3 is TGTGCCACCAGTGGCCCCACTCGGAAGGGGCACACAGATACGCAGTATTTT.

This clone was seen a handful of times. The chain recombines TRBV27 with TRBJ2-7; D may be TRBD2 (5 bases). From germline, CDR1 is MNHEY and CDR2 SMNVEV (reference sequence). Trimming removed 2 bases at V and 3 bases at J, with 8 bases between. This CDR3 region has 13 residues. The CDR3 reads CASSLREGYEQYF. The CDR3 coding sequence is TGTGCCAGCAGTTTACGAGAGGGCTACGAGCAGTACTTC.

The J gene is TRBJ2-1, the V gene TRBV10-3; 9 nucleotides align to TRBD2. Germline V CDR1 and CDR2: ENHRY, SYGVKD. The V segment lost 6 bases and the J segment 4 bases; nucleotides outside the gene matches: 7. There are 15 residues in the CDR3. The chain's CDR3 is CAISPGLAEYNEQFF. CDR3 nucleotides: TGTGCCATCAGCCCGGGACTAGCAGAATACAATGAGCAGTTCTTC.

The V and J genes are TRBV11-2 and TRBJ2-3; 8 positions agree with TRBD2. The J segment lost 2 bases and the V segment lost 5 bases, leaving 12 bases of the junction unmatched. Germline lookup yields CDR1 SGHAT and CDR2 FQNNGV. The CDR3 is 17 residues long. This chain's CDR3 is CASSSSVNGGVTDTQYF. For the CDR3, the DNA is TGTGCCAGCAGCAGCTCCGTTAACGGGGGGGTCACAGATACGCAGTATTTT.

This chain joins TRBV19 and TRBJ2-1; 7 nucleotides line up with TRBD1. CDR1 and CDR2 (germline): LNHDA, SQIVND (reference sequence). The CDR3 length is 15 residues. Trimming at V came to 5 bases and at J to 0 bases, leaving 4 bases not matched to a gene. The CDR3 here is CASSSDRSSYNEQFF. The CDR3 nucleotides are TGTGCCAGTAGTTCGGACAGGAGCTCCTACAATGAGCAGTTCTTC.

The V and J genes are TRBV30 and TRBJ1-4; tentative D call: TRBD1 (5 bases). Deletions cut 5 bases from V and 8 bases from J, with 12 bases between. Germline CDR1 and CDR2: GTSNPN and SVGIG (reference sequence). This CDR3 is 12 amino acids long. CDR3 residues: CAWFRGREKLFF. In DNA, the CDR3 is TGTGCCTGGTTTCGGGGGAGGGAAAAACTGTTTTTT.

The chain couples TRBV27 to TRBJ1-1; perhaps TRBD1 as D (5 bases). The CDR3 length is 13 residues. Trimming cost V 5 bases and J 2 bases, with 9 bases left between them. CDR1 is MNHEY, CDR2 SMNVEV, per germline (reference sequence). The CDR3 nucleotides read TGTGCCAGCAGTCCCAGGGTAAACACTGAAGCTTTCTTT. This codes for CASSPRVNTEAFF.

The count of this clone is one. J is TRBJ2-3 and V is TRBV12-3 or TRBV12-4; D gene ambiguous. The CDR3 spans 12 residues. V shed 8 bases and J shed 3 bases, with 9 bases lying between them. CDR3 sequence (DNA): TGTGCCAGCCTAGGAGTGACAGATACGCAGTATTTT. This encodes CASLGVTDTQYF.